This T cell receptor (beta chain) derives from a study of blood T cell repertoires in COVID-19. This CDR3 is 14 amino acids long. Germline V gene lookup returns CDR1 LGHNA and CDR2 YSLEER. The V end was cut by 4 bases, the J end by 1 base, with 10 bases between. The table came from immunoSEQ multiplex PCR; TCRdb's copy has only in-frame clones and leaves some out. The sample holds approximately 150,000 clones, about 83% seen once. The rearrangement links TRBV4-3 to TRBJ1-1, with D possibly TRBD1 on 6 matching bases. The receptor's source is a woman between 45 and 60 years old with active or convalescent COVID-19. Sequencing used peripheral blood. CDR3 coding DNA: TGCGCCAGCAGCCTAGGACAGACGAACACTGAAGCTTTCTTT. This codes for CASSLGQTNTEAFF.